A single sample is the source of the 29 T cell receptor beta chains below, sequenced in a study of identical twins. Via MiXCR, TCRdb re-called the 5' RACE reads, giving one row per CDR3 protein. Counted here are 450,000 or so distinct CDR3 sequences, about 14% occurring once; the ten biggest clones make up approximately 0.52%. A further study also used this sample, focusing on yellow fever vaccine responses in identical twins.

Material for sequencing was CD4+ T cells sorted from blood. The receptor source for this set is a woman aged 18-29 years in good health.

This clonotype was seen a few times. The chain has TRBV12-3 or TRBV12-4 and TRBJ2-3; 12 bases line up with TRBD1. CDR3 size: 15 residues. V trimming: 6 bases; J trimming: 4 bases; junction bases outside the gene matches: 5. The chain's CDR3 is CASSGTGGNSDTQYF. The CDR3 bases are TGTGCCAGCAGCGGGACAGGGGGCAATTCAGATACGCAGTATTTT.

This clonotype occurred a few times. The rearrangement links TRBV6-6 to TRBJ2-3; D might be TRBD2 (6 bases). This CDR3 is 13 amino acids long. V shed 7 bases and J shed 0 bases, with 8 bases lying between them. Germline CDR1 MNHNY, CDR2 SVGAGI (reference sequence). In DNA, the CDR3 is TGTGCCAGCAATGCGGGGAGCACAGATACGCAGTATTTT. This sequence encodes CASNAGSTDTQYF.

The rearrangement links TRBV2 to TRBJ2-5; D is perhaps TRBD1 or TRBD2 (5 bases each). V shed 4 bases and J shed 4 bases, with 10 bases lying between them. CDR1 is SNHLY and CDR2 is FYNNEI in the germline V gene. This CDR3 has 13 residues. Here the CDR3 DNA reads TGTGCCAGCAGTGCCCCGGGGCCAGAGACCCAGTACTTC. It is translated as CASSAPGPETQYF.

This clonotype was picked up many times. V gene TRBV12-3 or TRBV12-4 combines with J gene TRBJ1-1, with 7 bases that match TRBD1. The junction had 5 bases not matched to a gene; V was cut back by 6 bases and J by 1 base. The CDR3 runs to 14 residues. CDR3 bases: TGTGCCAGCAGAACCGGGACAGCGAACACTGAAGCTTTCTTT. This translates into CASRTGTANTEAFF.

This CDR3 reads CASANGRGGNEQFF. The CDR3, as DNA: TGCGCCAGCGCTAATGGCAGGGGTGGCAATGAGCAGTTCTTC. The chain recombines TRBV5-1 with TRBJ2-1, with D possibly TRBD1 on 6 matching bases. This CDR3 spans 14 amino acids. Germline assignment: CDR1 SGHRS and CDR2 YFSETQ. V lost 7 bases to trimming and J lost 6 bases, with 17 bases between them.

This clonotype was observed a few times. The chain combines TRBV11-2 with TRBJ2-1; the D call may be TRBD1 or TRBD2 (5 bases each). CDR3 size: 16 residues. Germline-derived CDR1 and CDR2 are SGHAT and FQNNGV. Trimming pared 1 base from V and 2 bases from J, leaving 12 bases between. For the CDR3, the DNA is TGTGCCAGCAGCTTAGTGGGGGTCGGTACCTACAATGAGCAGTTCTTC. Translated, it gives CASSLVGVGTYNEQFF.

This clonotype has a handful of counts. The genes are TRBV2 and TRBJ2-1; D is tentatively TRBD1 or TRBD2 (5 bases each). Deletions cut 8 bases from V and 9 bases from J, with 23 bases between. CDR3 length: 15 amino acids. Germline CDR1 reads SNHLY; CDR2 reads FYNNEI. The CDR3 DNA reads TGTGCCAGCTTCATAACCGGGACCTCTAGGAGTGAGCAGTTCTTC. This translates into CASFITGTSRSEQFF.

A few counts support this clonotype. The chain links TRBV18 to TRBJ2-2; 10 nucleotides align to TRBD2. The V and J ends lost 0 bases and 4 bases, in that order; junction bases with no gene match: 5. This CDR3 is 17 amino acids long. Germline V gene sequence: CDR1 KGHSH, CDR2 LQKENI. The CDR3 loop reads CASSPPGLARITGELFF. The CDR3 bases are TGTGCCAGCTCACCACCGGGACTAGCGCGGATCACCGGGGAGCTGTTTTTT.

The chain uses TRBV20-1 and TRBJ2-1, with TRBD2 matching 10 bases. This CDR3 contains 14 residues. V shed 5 bases, J shed 7 bases, and the junction held 8 bases outside the gene matches. The germline V gene has CDR1 DFQATT and CDR2 SNEGSKA (reference sequence). CDR3 residues: CSAHPSGGTNEQFF. The CDR3 DNA follows: TGCAGTGCTCACCCTAGCGGGGGTACGAATGAGCAGTTCTTC.

The DNA of the CDR3 is TGTGCCAGCAGCCAATTTACAGGGGGCGGACCCGGGGAGCTGTTTTTT. As protein: CASSQFTGGGPGELFF. V and J are TRBV3-1 and TRBJ2-2, with TRBD1 matching 9 bases. V lost 2 bases, J lost 6 bases, and 7 bases stayed unmatched. Per the germline V gene, CDR1 is LGHDT and CDR2 is YNNKEL (reference sequence). The CDR3 has 16 amino acids.

The J gene is TRBJ2-7, the V gene TRBV12-3 or TRBV12-4; D tentatively reads TRBD1 or TRBD2 (5 bases each). V was trimmed by 4 bases and J by 3 bases, leaving 22 bases between them. CDR3 length: 17 residues. The CDR3 DNA sequence: TGTGCCAGCAGTTCTCTTTCCCGGGGCAGGGTAGGCTACGAGCAGTACTTC. Translating it yields CASSSLSRGRVGYEQYF.

Written as DNA, the CDR3 is TGCAGTGCTCTTCGAGGGGGGCGCGACGAAAAACTGTTTTTT. Its protein product is CSALRGGRDEKLFF. The chain carries TRBV20-1 and TRBJ1-4; weak D call: TRBD1 (6 bases). This CDR3 is built from 14 residues. Germline assignment: CDR1 DFQATT and CDR2 SNEGSKA (reference sequence). Trimming pared 5 bases from V and 8 bases from J, leaving 18 bases between.

This chain connects TRBV5-5 to TRBJ2-6; no firm D call. CDR3 length: 15 amino acids. The V gene lost 2 bases and the J gene lost 0 bases, with 6 bases spanning the gap. Looked up from germline, CDR1 is SGHKS and CDR2 is YYEKEE (reference sequence). In DNA, the CDR3 is TGTGCCAGCAGCTTAAGTGTCTCTGGGGCCAACGTCCTGACTTTC. Protein product: CASSLSVSGANVLTF.

This clonotype was observed many times. This chain joins TRBV12-3 or TRBV12-4 and TRBJ2-1, with TRBD2 matching over 7 bases. J was trimmed by 4 bases and V by 8 bases; bases with no gene match: 11. The CDR3 has 15 amino acids. CDR3 sequence reads: CASRRQRGGYNEQFF. CDR3 nucleotides: TGTGCCAGCCGCCGCCAGCGCGGGGGTTACAATGAGCAGTTCTTC.

The V gene is TRBV7-9, the J gene TRBJ2-3; 14 bases map to TRBD2. From germline, CDR1 is SEHNR and CDR2 FQNEAQ (reference sequence). V was pared by 5 bases and J by 3 bases, with 7 bases of the junction left unmatched. This CDR3 has 17 residues. CDR3 sequence (DNA): TGTGCCAGCAGCCCGAGGACTAGCGGGGGGAGGACAGATACGCAGTATTTT. Translating gives CASSPRTSGGRTDTQYF.

The J gene is TRBJ2-1, the V gene TRBV30; perhaps TRBD2 as D (5 bases). V shed 1 base and J shed 6 bases, with 7 bases lying between them. The CDR3 has 12 amino acids. CDR1 and CDR2 (germline): GTSNPN, SVGIG (reference sequence). For the CDR3, the DNA is TGTGCCTGGAGTGGGACTCCCAATGAGCAGTTCTTC. Encoded protein: CAWSGTPNEQFF. Full variable domain (outside the CDR3, taken from reference TRBV30 and TRBJ2-1): SQTIHQWPATLVQPVGSPLSLECTVEGTSNPNLYWYRQAAGRGLQLLFYSVGIGQISSEVPQNLSASRPQDRQFILSSKKLLLSDSGFYLCAWSGTPNEQFFGPGTRLTVL.

This clonotype came up a few times. The chain joins TRBV12-3 or TRBV12-4 to TRBJ2-7; 10 bases line up with TRBD2. The CDR3 runs 17 residues. V lost 4 bases to trimming and J lost 7 bases; unmatched junction nucleotides: 16. CDR3 nucleotides: TGTGCCAGCAGTTACTCCGGGACTAGCGACAGTAGGAGGGAGCAGTACTTC. Translated: CASSYSGTSDSRREQYF.

The V and J genes are TRBV12-3 or TRBV12-4 and TRBJ2-1; 10 bases fit TRBD2. The CDR3 covers 17 residues. Trimming removed 6 bases from V and 1 base from J; junction bases left unmatched: 9. CDR3 amino acids: CASSNRTSGLSYNEQFF. CDR3 sequence (DNA): TGTGCCAGCAGCAACCGGACTAGCGGCCTTTCCTACAATGAGCAGTTCTTC.

This clonotype was recorded many times. The genes are TRBV5-6 and TRBJ2-1; D could derive from TRBD1 or TRBD2 (5 bases each). CDR3 length: 14 residues. Germline V gives CDR1 SGHDT, CDR2 YYEEEE. The V end was cut by 1 base, the J end by 6 bases, with 11 bases between. The CDR3 DNA follows: TGTGCCAGCAGCTTGCCGGGACGAGGCAATGAGCAGTTCTTC. Translating gives CASSLPGRGNEQFF.

This clonotype was seen a handful of times. The chain carries TRBV19 and TRBJ2-2; TRBD2 might be the D (5 bases). CDR1 is LNHDA, CDR2 SQIVND, per germline (reference sequence). The V gene lost 3 bases and the J gene lost 0 bases, with 17 bases spanning the gap. There are 18 residues in the CDR3. CDR3 sequence reads: CASSMSPKGAANTGELFF. CDR3 DNA: TGTGCCAGTAGTATGAGCCCCAAGGGAGCGGCGAACACCGGGGAGCTGTTTTTT.

Ten or more counts support this clonotype. The chain has TRBV7-9 and TRBJ1-1; 8 bases are shared with TRBD1. With 4 bases clipped from V and 2 bases from J, the junction kept 3 bases outside the gene matches. The CDR3 runs to 14 residues. The V gene's germline CDR1 is SEHNR and CDR2 FQNEAQ (reference sequence). The CDR3 DNA follows: TGTGCCAGCAGCTATGGGACAGGAAACACTGAAGCTTTCTTT. It is translated as CASSYGTGNTEAFF.

This clonotype has ten or more counts. V is TRBV10-3 and J is TRBJ2-1, with TRBD2 matching 10 bases. Germline CDR1 ENHRY, CDR2 SYGVKD. The length of the CDR3 is 14 residues. V shed 4 bases and J 6 bases; nucleotides not matched to a gene: 3. DNA of the CDR3: TGTGCCATCAGTGGGACTAGCGGTACCAATGAGCAGTTCTTC. It codes for CAISGTSGTNEQFF.

This clonotype was observed a handful of times. The V gene is TRBV29-1, the J gene TRBJ1-2, with 9 bases fitting TRBD1. CDR1 and CDR2 (germline): SQVTM, ANQGSEA. J gave up 7 bases and V 1 base, and 4 bases lay outside the gene matches. This CDR3 has 13 amino acids. This chain's CDR3 is CSVEVRTGVGYTF. For the CDR3, the DNA is TGCAGCGTTGAAGTCCGGACAGGGGTTGGCTACACCTTC.

V and J are TRBV11-1 and TRBJ2-7; 10 nucleotides match TRBD1. The germline V gene has CDR1 SGHAT and CDR2 FQDESV (reference sequence). CDR3 length equals 15 residues. V gave up 5 bases and J gave up 4 bases; unmatched junction bases: 8. Written as DNA, the CDR3 is TGTGCCAGCAGCCACACTGGGACAGGGGATTACGAGCAGTACTTC. This translates into CASSHTGTGDYEQYF.

The chain carries TRBV12-3 or TRBV12-4 and TRBJ2-3; perhaps TRBD2 as D (5 bases). The CDR3 extends over 15 amino acids. Trimming removed 2 bases from V and 3 bases from J, with 12 bases in between. The CDR3 protein is CASSLRGDRTDTQYF. As DNA, the CDR3 is TGTGCCAGCAGTTTACGGGGTGACCGTACAGATACGCAGTATTTT.

The chain is built from TRBV20-1 and TRBJ2-7; 8 bases line up with TRBD2. The CDR3 runs to 15 residues. J was trimmed by 4 bases and V by 2 bases; bases with no gene match: 10. In germline, CDR1 is DFQATT, CDR2 SNEGSKA (reference sequence). CDR3 residues: CSARQLTSGGYEQYF. As DNA, the CDR3 is TGCAGTGCTAGACAATTAACTAGCGGAGGTTACGAGCAGTACTTC.

V gene TRBV4-3 combines with J gene TRBJ2-1, with D perhaps TRBD1 or TRBD2 (5 bases each). Germline CDR1 is LGHNA and CDR2 is YSLEER. Trimming shortened V by 1 base and J by 0 bases, and 10 bases separated the two germline ends. The CDR3 length is 16 residues. Written as DNA, the CDR3 is TGCGCCAGCAGCCAAGCTCCAGGGAGCTCCTACAATGAGCAGTTCTTC. It yields the protein CASSQAPGSSYNEQFF.

This clonotype showed up many times. The J gene is TRBJ1-6, the V gene TRBV3-1; D is uncertain. The germline gives CDR1 LGHDT, CDR2 YNNKEL (reference sequence). This CDR3 has 13 amino acids. V was trimmed by 1 base and J by 8 bases, leaving 6 bases between them. The CDR3 protein is CASSQGLDSPLHF. The CDR3 DNA is TGTGCCAGCAGCCAAGGACTAGATTCACCCCTCCACTTT.

This chain joins TRBV11-2 and TRBJ2-1; 7 nucleotides match TRBD2. CDR1 and CDR2 from the germline V gene are SGHAT and FQNNGV. The CDR3 totals 15 residues. The V and J ends lost 6 bases and 9 bases, in that order; junction bases with no gene match: 14. The CDR3 loop reads CASRIPGLIASEQFF. CDR3 coding DNA: TGTGCCAGCAGGATCCCGGGACTAATTGCTAGTGAGCAGTTCTTC.